The 25 T cell receptor beta chains in this list originate from one sample, sequenced in a study of OX40 agonist ivuxolimab in advanced cancers. Preparation of the library involved the immunoSEQ multiplex PCR assay. In TCRdb, the immuneACCESS table is reduced to in-frame sequences with V and J assigned. These tables do not hold every clone; where another copy was compared, an unresolved V gene accounts for under half, and the others remain unexplained. This sample holds around 68,000 clones; more than 75% were observed only once. The biggest ten clones account for 15% to 20% of the sample. This specimen was CD4+ or CD8+ T cells sorted from blood, taken in a trial of the OX40 agonist ivuxolimab. The receptor source for this set is an adult with an advanced solid tumor such as melanoma, head and neck, liver or kidney cancer.

CDR3 sequence reads: CASSSGRRRPYEQYF. Here the CDR3 DNA reads TGTGCCAGCAGTTCGGGCCGAAGACGACCCTACGAGCAGTACTTC. This chain uses TRBV28 with TRBJ2-5; no clear D gene. The better agreement between TRBJ2-7 and the DNA end casts doubt on the J call. The CDR3 length is 15 residues. CDR1 and CDR2 (germline): MDHEN, SYDVKM.

The genes are TRBV5-1 and TRBJ2-7; 7 nucleotides align to TRBD2. This CDR3 spans 17 amino acids. Per germline, CDR1 SGHRS and CDR2 YFSETQ. Trimming removed 3 bases from V and 5 bases from J; junction bases left unmatched: 17. As DNA, the CDR3 is TGCGCCAGCAGCTCCACTCAGGGAGGGAGGGCCCAAGACGAGCAGTACTTC. Its translation: CASSSTQGGRAQDEQYF.

The V and J genes are TRBV28 and TRBJ2-3; no clear D gene. The V and J ends lost 5 bases and 4 bases respectively, with 13 bases between them. CDR1 is MDHEN and CDR2 is SYDVKM in the germline V gene. The CDR3 has 14 residues. CDR3 coding DNA: TGTGCCAGCAGTCCTCCCACCGGCCCAGATACGCAGTATTTT. Translating gives CASSPPTGPDTQYF.

The chain has TRBV11-2 and TRBJ2-3; D perhaps matches TRBD1 (5 bases). Germline V CDR1 and CDR2: SGHAT, FQNNGV. V lost 3 bases and J 3 bases, leaving 13 bases between the germline ends. The CDR3 sequence is 15 residues long. CDR3 in amino acids: CASSFRGRETDTQYF. CDR3 nucleotide sequence: TGTGCCAGCAGCTTTCGCGGCAGGGAAACAGATACGCAGTATTTT.

The V gene is TRBV18, the J gene TRBJ1-1, with D hard to call. V shed 3 bases and J shed 0 bases, with 14 bases lying between them. This CDR3 is 16 amino acids long. Germline V CDR1 and CDR2: KGHSH, LQKENI. CDR3 coding DNA: TGTGCCAGCTCACCCTTATTCCCCACCGTGAACACTGAAGCTTTCTTT. Translating it yields CASSPLFPTVNTEAFF.

The J gene is TRBJ2-3, the V gene TRBV18; D perhaps matches TRBD1 (8 bases). Per germline, CDR1 KGHSH and CDR2 LQKENI. The V gene lost 2 bases and the J gene lost 3 bases, with 15 bases spanning the gap. CDR3 length: 16 amino acids. CDR3 in amino acids: CASSPFDRGGTDTQYF. The CDR3 DNA is TGTGCCAGCTCACCATTTGACAGGGGAGGGACAGATACGCAGTATTTT.

V gene TRBV5-5 combines with J gene TRBJ2-7, with 7 nucleotides matching TRBD1. The ends lost 0 bases at V and 3 bases at J; junction bases unmatched: 6. The CDR3 has 15 amino acids. CDR1 and CDR2 (germline): SGHKS, YYEKEE (reference sequence). CDR3 protein: CASSLAVGTDYEQYF. The CDR3 DNA follows: TGTGCCAGCAGCTTGGCCGTCGGGACAGACTACGAGCAGTACTTC.

V gene TRBV19 combines with J gene TRBJ1-3; 7 bases are a match to TRBD1. The V segment lost 4 bases and the J segment 5 bases; nucleotides outside the gene matches: 5. Germline V gene data show CDR1 as LNHDA and CDR2 as SQIVND (reference sequence). This CDR3 contains 14 residues. The chain's CDR3 is CASSRTGARNTIYF. CDR3 DNA sequence: TGTGCCAGTAGTAGGACAGGCGCAAGAAACACCATATATTTT.

This clone was found a few times. This rearrangement joins TRBV19 to TRBJ1-5; D possibly corresponds to TRBD1 (5 bases). V shed 7 bases and J shed 2 bases, with 15 bases lying between them. Germline V gene lookup returns CDR1 LNHDA and CDR2 SQIVND (reference sequence). This CDR3 has 15 amino acids. CDR3: CASTYRGGGNQPQHF. Written as DNA, the CDR3 is TGTGCCAGTACCTATCGCGGGGGAGGCAATCAGCCCCAGCATTTT.

The chain recombines TRBV7-2 with TRBJ2-5; TRBD1 aligns across 7 bases. Trimming took 5 bases from V and 4 from J; bases not matched to a gene: 13. The V gene's germline CDR1 is SGHTA and CDR2 FQGNSA. The CDR3 length is 16 residues. CDR3 sequence: CASSLGTALKRETQYF. CDR3 in DNA: TGTGCCAGCAGCCTCGGGACAGCCTTAAAACGAGAGACCCAGTACTTC.

V gene TRBV28 combines with J gene TRBJ2-2, with 11 bases fitting TRBD2. The CDR3 is 15 residues long. Germline loops: CDR1 MDHEN, CDR2 SYDVKM. V shed 3 bases and J 7 bases; nucleotides not matched to a gene: 4. For the CDR3, the DNA is TGTGCCAGCAGTTTTAGCGGGAGGGCCTTCGGGGAGCTGTTTTTT. Residues: CASSFSGRAFGELFF.

The chain recombines TRBV5-1 with TRBJ2-3, with 9 bases lining up with TRBD2. The germline V gene has CDR1 SGHRS and CDR2 YFSETQ. V shed 4 bases, J shed 1 base, and the junction held 4 bases outside the gene matches. The CDR3 has 15 residues. CDR3 DNA: TGCGCCAGCAGCGGGGTAGCGGGAGGCACAGATACGCAGTATTTT. Encoded protein: CASSGVAGGTDTQYF. The entire variable domain, with the rest obtained from reference TRBV5-1 and TRBJ2-3, is as follows: KAGVTQTPRYLIKTRGQQVTLSCSPISGHRSVSWYQQTPGQGLQFLFEYFSETQRNKGNFPGRFSGRQFSNSRSEMNVSTLELGDSALYLCASSGVAGGTDTQYFGPGTRLTVL.

This chain links TRBV19 with TRBJ1-2; D call uncertain. V lost 5 bases and J lost 0, with 7 bases in between. Germline values: CDR1 LNHDA, CDR2 SQIVND (reference sequence). CDR3 size: 13 residues. CDR3 DNA sequence: TGTGCCAGTAGTCCGGGAGCTAACTATGGCTACACCTTC. This translates into CASSPGANYGYTF. Drawing the rest from reference TRBV19 and TRBJ1-2, the complete variable domain is DGGITQSPKYLFRKEGQNVTLSCEQNLNHDAMYWYRQDPGQGLRLIYYSQIVNDFQKGDIAEGYSVSREKKESFPLTVTSAQKNPTAFYLCASSPGANYGYTFGSGTRLTVV.

This chain's CDR3 is CASSHFQPQHF. The CDR3 DNA reads TGTGCCAGCAGTCATTTTCAGCCCCAGCATTTT. V is TRBV27 and J is TRBJ1-5; D is undetermined. The CDR3 totals 11 residues. The V gene's germline CDR1 is MNHEY and CDR2 SMNVEV (reference sequence). Trimming cost V 5 bases and J 6 bases, with 5 bases left between them.

This clone showed up just a few times. Other DNA sequences in this sample translate to the same CDR3. In nucleotides, the CDR3 is TGTGCCAGCAGTCTCAGGGGCTCCTACAATGAGCAGTTCTTC. It encodes CASSLRGSYNEQFF. V is TRBV6-5 and J is TRBJ2-1, with a tentative D call TRBD1 (6 bases). Germline V gene lookup returns CDR1 MNHEY and CDR2 SVGAGI. The CDR3 runs 14 residues. V was pared by 5 bases and J by 0 bases, with 8 bases between.

Points on this clone: Within the sample, other DNA sequences also encode this same CDR3. The CDR3 loop is CASSTPGQGTYNEQFF. CDR3 nucleotide sequence: TGTGCCAGTAGTACCCCGGGACAGGGGACCTACAATGAGCAGTTCTTC. The rearrangement uses TRBV19 and TRBJ2-1; TRBD1 aligns across 10 bases. The CDR3 length is 16 residues. CDR1 is LNHDA, CDR2 SQIVND, per germline (reference sequence). V lost 4 bases, J lost 2 bases, and 5 bases stayed unmatched. Based on the CDR3 plus reference TRBV19 and TRBJ2-1, the full variable domain is DGGITQSPKYLFRKEGQNVTLSCEQNLNHDAMYWYRQDPGQGLRLIYYSQIVNDFQKGDIAEGYSVSREKKESFPLTVTSAQKNPTAFYLCASSTPGQGTYNEQFFGPGTRLTVL.

The CDR3 DNA reads TGTGCCAGTAGTATTTTGACTACTAGCGGATACAATGAGCAGTTCTTC. Encoded protein: CASSILTTSGYNEQFF. The chain is built from TRBV19 and TRBJ2-1; 8 bases map to TRBD2. V was clipped by 3 bases and J by 4 bases; unmatched bases: 8. CDR3 length equals 16 residues. Germline V gene sequence: CDR1 LNHDA, CDR2 SQIVND (reference sequence). Complete variable domain (other parts from reference TRBV19 and TRBJ2-1): DGGITQSPKYLFRKEGQNVTLSCEQNLNHDAMYWYRQDPGQGLRLIYYSQIVNDFQKGDIAEGYSVSREKKESFPLTVTSAQKNPTAFYLCASSILTTSGYNEQFFGPGTRLTVL.

The chain combines TRBV14 with TRBJ2-1; D not resolved. The V gene lost 1 base and the J gene lost 9 bases, with 7 bases spanning the gap. Germline values: CDR1 SGHDN, CDR2 FVKESK. This CDR3 has 12 residues. CDR3 sequence reads: CASSQAWAEQFF. The DNA for the CDR3 is TGTGCCAGCAGCCAAGCTTGGGCTGAGCAGTTCTTC. Combining the CDR3 with reference TRBV14 and TRBJ2-1 gives the whole variable domain EAGVTQFPSHSVIEKGQTVTLRCDPISGHDNLYWYRRVMGKEIKFLLHFVKESKQDESGMPNNRFLAERTGGTYSTLKVQPAELEDSGVYFCASSQAWAEQFFGPGTRLTVL.

J is TRBJ2-5 and V is TRBV2; 8 bases match TRBD1. With V trimmed by 6 bases and J by 5 bases, 8 bases remained unmatched. Germline CDR1 and CDR2: SNHLY and FYNNEI. The length of the CDR3 is 14 residues. Here the CDR3 DNA reads TGTGCCAGCAGGCCGACAGGGGTCGGGGAGACCCAGTACTTC. Translated, it gives CASRPTGVGETQYF.

This clone appeared a few times. CDR3 in amino acids: CASSQELADFYGYTF. The CDR3, as DNA: TGTGCCAGCAGCCAAGAGCTCGCGGACTTCTATGGCTACACCTTC. V and J are TRBV14 and TRBJ1-2; D not resolved. V was clipped by 0 bases and J by 4 bases, with 12 bases between them. The CDR3 has 15 amino acids. The germline V gene encodes CDR1 SGHDN and CDR2 FVKESK.

This clone came up once. This chain connects TRBV23-1 to TRBJ2-1; 9 bases map to TRBD2. TRBV23-1 is filed as an ORF, its function uncertain. V shed 0 bases and J 9 bases; nucleotides not matched to a gene: 6. This CDR3 region has 15 residues. CDR3 region: CASSQSRGTSREQFF. DNA for the CDR3: TGCGCCAGCAGTCAATCGCGGGGGACTAGCCGTGAGCAGTTCTTC.

Concerning this clone: Other nucleotide sequences from this sample produce the same CDR3. The chain recombines TRBV11-3 with TRBJ2-1; D is unclear. This CDR3 contains 13 residues. Between the trimmed V and J ends, which lost 1 base and 5 bases, there was a span of 6 bases. The germline CDR1 and CDR2 sequences are SGHNT and YENEEA. The CDR3 bases are TGTGCCAGCAGCTTAGGTACCCACAATGAGCAGTTCTTC. Amino acids: CASSLGTHNEQFF.

This chain links TRBV2 with TRBJ2-1; 7 bases match TRBD2. Germline V gene data show CDR1 as SNHLY and CDR2 as FYNNEI. The CDR3 spans 12 residues. V was clipped by 4 bases and J by 15 bases; unmatched bases: 9. CDR3 DNA sequence: TGTGCCAGCAGTGGGGGCACTAGCGTTCCGTTCTTC. As protein: CASSGGTSVPFF.

This chain links TRBV6-5 with TRBJ2-7; TRBD1 matches 7 bases. V shed 6 bases and J 3 bases; nucleotides not matched to a gene: 5. Germline values: CDR1 MNHEY, CDR2 SVGAGI. CDR3 length equals 13 residues. The CDR3 is CASRPDRDYEQYF. The CDR3 bases are TGTGCCAGCAGACCCGACAGGGACTACGAGCAGTACTTC.

The chain uses TRBV19 and TRBJ2-7, with 8 positions matching TRBD2. The CDR3 is 15 amino acids. J gave up 7 bases and V 3 bases, and 11 bases lay outside the gene matches. Germline values: CDR1 LNHDA, CDR2 SQIVND (reference sequence). The CDR3 DNA sequence: TGTGCCAGTAGTATCACTAGCGGTCCTGCCTGGGAGCAGTACTTC. Its translation is CASSITSGPAWEQYF.